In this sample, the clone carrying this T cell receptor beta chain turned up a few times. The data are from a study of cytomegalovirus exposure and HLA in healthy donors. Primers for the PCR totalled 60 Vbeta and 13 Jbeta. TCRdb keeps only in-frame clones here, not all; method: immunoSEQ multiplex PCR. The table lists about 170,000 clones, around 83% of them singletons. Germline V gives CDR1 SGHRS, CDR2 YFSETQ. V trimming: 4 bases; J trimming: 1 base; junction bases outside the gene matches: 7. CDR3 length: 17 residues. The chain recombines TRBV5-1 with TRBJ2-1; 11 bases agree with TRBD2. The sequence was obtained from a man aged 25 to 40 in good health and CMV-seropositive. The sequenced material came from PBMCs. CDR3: CASSRGLADDSYNEQFF. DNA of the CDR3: TGCGCCAGCAGCCGGGGACTAGCGGACGATTCCTACAATGAGCAGTTCTTC.